The T cell receptor (beta chain) under discussion was sequenced for a study of T cell repertoires in cytomegalovirus infection. Via MiXCR, TCRdb re-called the reads, giving one row per CDR3 protein. The sample records around 450,000 distinct CDR3 sequences, 25% to 40% being singletons. Comment on this clonotype: Germline is not matched at one junction end, which may reflect a read error.

The V gene's germline CDR1 is ENHRY and CDR2 SYGVKD. CDR3 length: 18 amino acids. The chain is built from TRBV10-3 and TRBJ2-2; TRBD2 matches at 7 bases. The sample consisted of PBMCs. The sequence derives from a human donor in good health (CMV status not recorded). Some clones in this sample may be carry-over from other donors' samples. CDR3 amino acids: CAISAHELSSGGTGELFW. The CDR3 nucleotides read TGTGCCATCAGTGCACACGAACTTTCTAGCGGAGGCACCGGGGAGCTGTTTTGG.